A selection of T cell receptor beta chains follows, all from one sample in a study of shared clonotypes between healthy human individuals. Assay used: immunoSEQ multiplex PCR; TCRdb lists only in-frame clones, some missing. The table has 2 million to 2.5 million clones, approximately 96% seen once; the top ten hold around 0.13%. Sequences were obtained from naive CD4+ T cells sorted from blood. The receptors stem from a man younger than 35 in good health. The CDR3 runs from the conserved cysteine through the conserved F or W. D genes are given only for firm matches. Part of the rows lack a size; the others show once, few, many or a class for expanded clones.

14,TRBD2,TRBJ2-7,TRBV7-2,.,CASSRLAGLYEQYF,TGTGCCAGCAGCCGACTAGCGGGGTTGTACGAGCAGTACTTC
16,TRBD2,TRBJ2-1,TRBV10-3,.,CAISAVSGGLYNEQFF,TGTGCCATCAGTGCGGTTAGCGGGGGGCTCTACAATGAGCAGTTCTTC
17,TRBD1,TRBJ2-5,TRBV7-9,once,CASSPGTGQGFQETQYF,TGTGCCAGCAGTCCCGGGACAGGTCAGGGGTTCCAAGAGACCCAGTACTTC
14,.,TRBJ1-2,TRBV18,.,CASSPAGTHYGYTF,TGTGCCAGCTCACCTGCCGGGACCCACTATGGCTACACCTTC
15,TRBD1,TRBJ2-5,TRBV7-9,.,CASSFGTGTQETQYF,TGTGCCAGCAGCTTCGGGACAGGGACCCAAGAGACCCAGTACTTC
11,.,TRBJ1-1,TRBV28,.,CASSSRAVAFF,TGTGCCAGCAGTTCCAGGGCAGTAGCTTTCTTT
14,.,TRBJ1-5,TRBV27,.,CASSLEGRGQPQHF,TGTGCCAGCAGTTTAGAAGGGCGCGGTCAGCCCCAGCATTTT
14,TRBD1,TRBJ2-5,TRBV29-1,.,CSVERDSFPETQYF,TGCAGCGTTGAGAGGGACAGCTTTCCGGAGACCCAGTACTTC
15,TRBD1,TRBJ2-7,TRBV7-2,once,CASSSEQGARYEQYF,TGTGCCAGCAGCTCGGAACAGGGGGCGCGTTACGAGCAGTACTTC
15,TRBD2,TRBJ2-5,TRBV27,.,CASSLSGGALETQYF,TGTGCCAGCAGTTTATCGGGAGGGGCCCTAGAGACCCAGTACTTC
13,.,TRBJ1-1,TRBV29-1,.,CSVVKAGGTEAFF,TGCAGCGTTGTGAAAGCGGGTGGCACTGAAGCTTTCTTT
14,TRBD1,TRBJ1-2,TRBV7-2,.,CASSLDRGLGGYTF,TGTGCCAGCAGCCTAGACAGGGGGTTGGGTGGCTACACCTTC
15,.,TRBJ1-2,TRBV7-2,.,CASSLVVGTRDGYTF,TGTGCCAGCAGCTTAGTGGTAGGCACGCGTGATGGCTACACCTTC
16,.,TRBJ2-7,TRBV5-1,once,CASSLAAGTGSYEQYF,TGCGCCAGCAGCTTGGCCGCTGGGACGGGCTCCTACGAGCAGTACTTC
15,.,TRBJ1-4,TRBV28,.,CASSSHEGYNEKLFF,TGTGCCAGCAGTTCCCATGAGGGTTATAATGAAAAACTGTTTTTT
14,.,TRBJ1-1,TRBV29-1,.,CSVIKTEVNTEAFF,TGCAGCGTTATAAAAACAGAGGTGAACACTGAAGCTTTCTTT
17,.,TRBJ2-7,TRBV18,once,CASSPSSDRDNSYEQYF,TGTGCCAGCTCACCTAGCTCAGATCGGGACAACTCCTACGAGCAGTACTTC
13,.,TRBJ1-1,TRBV30,.,CAWSKSGGTEAFF,TGTGCCTGGAGTAAATCGGGGGGCACTGAAGCTTTCTTT
15,.,TRBJ2-2,TRBV6-5,.,CASSYLDLGPGELFF,TGTGCCAGCAGTTATTTGGACCTTGGTCCCGGGGAGCTGTTTTTT
14,.,TRBJ2-5,TRBV4-1,.,CASSQFRGQETQYF,TGCGCCAGCAGCCAATTTCGGGGCCAAGAGACCCAGTACTTC
11,.,TRBJ1-2,TRBV19,.,CATHYRGGYTF,TGTGCCACACACTATCGGGGTGGCTACACCTTC
15,TRBD1,TRBJ2-7,TRBV7-6,few,CASSPRTGPSYEQYF,TGTGCCAGCAGCCCGAGGACAGGGCCTTCCTACGAGCAGTACTTC